Shown below are 29 T cell receptor beta chains from a single sample sequenced in a study of response to subunit inactivated influenza vaccine. TCRdb itself ran the RT-PCR reads through MiXCR, one entry per CDR3 protein. The sample holds about 570,000 distinct CDR3 sequences, around 11% seen once. These sequences were also reported in another study, on T cells expressing NK-cell markers. As that study records: Making the TCR beta cDNA relied on 5'RACE template switching with UMIs.

This specimen consisted of PBMCs from blood, obtained on the day of vaccination. The source is a man aged 50 to 60 who received an inactivated influenza vaccine.

This clonotype was observed many times. The chain uses TRBV3-1 and TRBJ2-1; the match to TRBD2 covers 7 bases. The trim removed 5 bases at V and 4 bases at J, leaving 2 bases unmatched. Germline CDR1 is LGHDT and CDR2 is YNNKEL (reference sequence). The CDR3 is 13 residues long. Written as DNA, the CDR3 is TGTGCCAGCAGCTGGGGGGGTTACAATGAGCAGTTCTTC. Translating gives CASSWGGYNEQFF.

This clonotype was recorded many times. V is TRBV20-1 and J is TRBJ2-7, with 10 nucleotides matching TRBD2. CDR3 length equals 13 residues. Germline V lookup: CDR1 DFQATT, CDR2 SNEGSKA (reference sequence). The junction had 4 bases not matched to a gene; V was cut back by 4 bases and J by 4 bases. CDR3 amino acids: CSAMASGRYEQYF. The DNA of the CDR3 is TGCAGTGCTATGGCTAGCGGGAGATACGAGCAGTACTTC.

This clonotype was seen more than once but under ten times. The V call is TRBV5-5, the J call TRBJ2-3, with 9 positions matching TRBD2. This CDR3 is 16 amino acids long. Germline CDR1 SGHKS, CDR2 YYEKEE (reference sequence). The V and J ends lost 5 bases and 1 base, in that order; junction bases with no gene match: 8. CDR3 in DNA: TGTGCCAGCAGGTCAGGCCCTAGCGGGGGCACAGATACGCAGTATTTT. As protein: CASRSGPSGGTDTQYF.

The chain links TRBV20-1 to TRBJ1-5, with D tentatively TRBD1 (5 bases). CDR3 size: 13 residues. Germline-derived CDR1 and CDR2 are DFQATT and SNEGSKA (reference sequence). V shed 5 bases and J shed 7 bases, with 15 bases lying between them. CDR3: CSASIRRGQPQHF. The CDR3 DNA follows: TGCAGTGCTTCTATCCGCCGGGGCCAGCCCCAGCATTTT.

This clonotype has only a few counts. This chain connects TRBV12-3 or TRBV12-4 to TRBJ1-6, with a weak D call TRBD1 (5 bases). The CDR3 is 14 amino acids. V lost 5 bases and J 5 bases, leaving 10 bases between the germline ends. The CDR3 here is CASSPGGDNSPLHF. For the CDR3, the DNA is TGTGCCAGCAGTCCCGGGGGTGATAATTCACCCCTCCACTTT.

The chain couples TRBV6-7 to TRBJ2-7, with 11 positions matching TRBD2. TRBV6-7 is an ORF, with its function uncertain. J gave up 0 bases and V 0 bases, and 7 bases lay outside the gene matches. This CDR3 is 18 amino acids long. CDR3 in amino acids: CASSYSTTSGDHSYEQYF. The CDR3 DNA follows: TGTGCCAGCAGTTACTCGACGACTAGCGGGGATCACTCCTACGAGCAGTACTTC.

The rearrangement uses TRBV4-2 and TRBJ2-1; D ambiguous. Looked up from germline, CDR1 is LGHNA and CDR2 is YNFKEQ. Trimming shortened V by 1 base and J by 6 bases, and 10 bases separated the two germline ends. This CDR3 comprises 14 residues. DNA of the CDR3: TGTGCCAGCAGCCAAGGGTCCACCGTCAATGAGCAGTTCTTC. Its protein is CASSQGSTVNEQFF.

This clonotype was observed many times. The rearrangement joins TRBV5-1 to TRBJ2-7; 7 bases fit TRBD1. The germline gives CDR1 SGHRS, CDR2 YFSETQ. Losses at the gene ends were 2 bases for V and 0 bases for J; bases not matched to a gene: 5. The CDR3 is 15 residues long. The CDR3 nucleotides read TGCGCCAGCAGCTTCGATGGACAGGCCTCCTACGAGCAGTACTTC. Translation gives CASSFDGQASYEQYF.

This clonotype has more than one count but fewer than ten. V usage is TRBV5-5 and J usage is TRBJ2-2, with unresolved D. V was shortened by 2 bases and J by 6 bases, with 8 bases between the two germline ends. The CDR3 is 13 residues long. CDR1 SGHKS and CDR2 YYEKEE come from the germline V gene (reference sequence). The CDR3 DNA is TGTGCCAGCAGCTTTCGACGGCCCGGGGAGCTGTTTTTT. It specifies CASSFRRPGELFF.

This clonotype has only a few counts. The rearrangement links TRBV28 to TRBJ2-2; 8 positions match TRBD1. The germline CDR1 and CDR2 sequences are MDHEN and SYDVKM. J lost 5 bases, V lost 8 bases, and 10 bases had no gene match. This CDR3 spans 15 amino acids. The CDR3: CASRTGSQLTGELFF. Here the CDR3 DNA reads TGTGCCAGCCGGACAGGGAGTCAATTAACCGGGGAGCTGTTTTTT.

Ten or more counts support this clonotype. The V and J genes are TRBV10-3 and TRBJ1-5; 11 bases map to TRBD1. Germline lookup yields CDR1 ENHRY and CDR2 SYGVKD. With V trimmed by 10 bases and J by 4 bases, 6 bases remained unmatched. The length of the CDR3 is 14 residues. The CDR3 spells CASWDRGSNQPQHF. The DNA of the CDR3 is TGTGCCAGCTGGGACAGGGGGAGTAATCAGCCCCAGCATTTT.

Only a few counts were recorded for this clonotype. The gene calls are TRBV7-2 and TRBJ2-5; TRBD2 matches 8 bases. The germline gives CDR1 SGHTA, CDR2 FQGNSA. The CDR3 loop spans 16 amino acids. Unmatched junction bases numbered 13, after V lost 5 bases and J lost 5 bases. CDR3 loop: CASSPFSGRAGETQYF. Here the CDR3 DNA reads TGTGCCAGCAGCCCATTCAGCGGGAGAGCTGGGGAGACCCAGTACTTC.

The chain employs TRBV12-3 or TRBV12-4 and TRBJ1-1; TRBD1 might be the D (6 bases). This CDR3 spans 17 amino acids. V gave up 6 bases and J gave up 4 bases, with 24 bases separating them. In DNA, the CDR3 is TGTGCCAGCAGCCCACCCCCCTTCACCCAAGGGGGCACTGAAGCTTTCTTT. Encoded protein: CASSPPPFTQGGTEAFF.

The sample holds many counts of this clonotype. This sequence joins TRBV5-1 and TRBJ1-2; 7 nucleotides align to TRBD1. The CDR3 extends over 13 amino acids. Germline V gene sequence: CDR1 SGHRS, CDR2 YFSETQ. V trimming: 2 bases; J trimming: 3 bases; junction bases outside the gene matches: 1. CDR3 sequence (DNA): TGCGCCAGCAGCTTAGGGGGCCACTATGGCTACACCTTC. Protein: CASSLGGHYGYTF.

The V call is TRBV28, the J call TRBJ1-1; TRBD1 is a possible D gene (5 bases). V gave up 6 bases and J gave up 0 bases, with 11 bases separating them. This CDR3 has 14 amino acids. Germline CDR1 MDHEN, CDR2 SYDVKM. Here the CDR3 DNA reads TGTGCCAGCAGAATTAGGGGCATGAACACTGAAGCTTTCTTT. Translation: CASRIRGMNTEAFF. Based on the CDR3 plus reference TRBV28 and TRBJ1-1, the full variable domain is DVKVTQSSRYLVKRTGEKVFLECVQDMDHENMFWYRQDPGLGLRLIYFSYDVKMKEKGDIPEGYSVSREKKERFSLILESASTNQTSMYLCASRIRGMNTEAFFGQGTRLTVV.

This clonotype was seen at least ten times. This chain connects TRBV28 to TRBJ2-4; 7 nucleotides agree with TRBD1. CDR3 size: 18 residues. Germline CDR1 is MDHEN and CDR2 is SYDVKM. After removal of 6 bases from V and 0 bases from J, the junction contained 14 bases not matched to a gene. CDR3 region: CASRGRGFASIAKNIQYF. The CDR3 DNA is TGTGCCAGCAGGGGCAGGGGGTTTGCCTCCATAGCCAAAAACATTCAGTACTTC.

This clonotype was picked up a small number of times. V is TRBV18 and J is TRBJ2-6; unclear D gene. The CDR3 totals 16 residues. Trimming left V 3 bases short and J 0 bases short, with 9 bases between. Germline CDR1 is KGHSH and CDR2 is LQKENI. The CDR3 coding sequence is TGTGCCAGCTCACCCCGAACGAACTCTGGGGCCAACGTCCTGACTTTC. It yields the protein CASSPRTNSGANVLTF.

This clonotype was counted a few times. The gene calls are TRBV12-3 or TRBV12-4 and TRBJ2-7; D is undetermined. V was clipped by 1 base and J by 9 bases, with 13 bases between them. The CDR3 is made up of 13 amino acids. The CDR3, as DNA: TGTGCCAGCAGTTTAGAGGCCACCTTACGGCAGTACTTC. Translation: CASSLEATLRQYF.

In its sample, this clonotype was seen many times. For the CDR3, the DNA is TGCAGCGTTGGGCCTAGCGGGAATCCGACCCAGTACTTC. Its translation: CSVGPSGNPTQYF. The V gene is TRBV29-1, the J gene TRBJ2-5; TRBD2 matches 9 bases. Losses at the gene ends were 4 bases for V and 7 bases for J; bases not matched to a gene: 7. The CDR3 extends over 13 amino acids. CDR1 and CDR2 (germline): SQVTM, ANQGSEA.

This chain joins TRBV24-1 and TRBJ2-7; D gene uncertain. The CDR3 runs to 15 residues. Germline CDR1 reads KGHDR; CDR2 reads SFDVKD. V lost 0 bases to trimming and J lost 0 bases, with 8 bases between them. CDR3 sequence reads: CATSDLYRVSYEQYF. Here the CDR3 DNA reads TGTGCCACCAGTGATTTGTACCGGGTCTCCTACGAGCAGTACTTC.

The sample holds a few counts of this clonotype. The rearrangement uses TRBV20-1 and TRBJ2-3; D not certain. Germline values: CDR1 DFQATT, CDR2 SNEGSKA (reference sequence). The V and J ends lost 7 bases and 2 bases respectively, with 10 bases between them. This CDR3 has 12 residues. CDR3: CSVSTDTDTQYF. The CDR3 coding sequence is TGCAGTGTGTCTACGGACACAGATACGCAGTATTTT.

This clonotype has just a few counts. This chain uses TRBV7-8 with TRBJ1-1; D gene unclear. The ends were cut back, 0 bases at V and 6 bases at J, with 8 bases in the middle. There are 13 residues in the CDR3. Germline CDR1 reads SGHVS; CDR2 reads FQNEAQ. This chain's CDR3 is CASSLAWGAEAFF. Here the CDR3 DNA reads TGTGCCAGCAGCTTAGCGTGGGGAGCTGAAGCTTTCTTT.

This clonotype turned up a few times. This rearrangement joins TRBV29-1 to TRBJ2-1; 12 bases line up with TRBD2. With V trimmed by 5 bases and J by 9 bases, 8 bases remained unmatched. This CDR3 has 14 amino acids. CDR1 is SQVTM and CDR2 is ANQGSEA in the germline V gene. CDR3 DNA: TGCAGCGTTCAGCCTAGCGGGGGGGCCGGTGAGCAGTTCTTC. Protein product: CSVQPSGGAGEQFF.

The rearrangement joins TRBV6-5 to TRBJ1-4, with 7 positions matching TRBD1. V was clipped by 0 bases and J by 2 bases; unmatched bases: 3. The CDR3 has 16 amino acids. Germline lookup yields CDR1 MNHEY and CDR2 SVGAGI. The CDR3 is CASSYSMGQTNEKLFF. DNA for the CDR3: TGTGCCAGCAGTTACTCGATGGGACAGACTAATGAAAAACTGTTTTTT.

This clonotype was recorded at least ten times. V usage is TRBV29-1 and J usage is TRBJ2-1; 11 bases map to TRBD2. The V and J ends lost 3 bases and 4 bases, in that order; junction bases with no gene match: 8. This CDR3 comprises 16 residues. Germline CDR1 SQVTM, CDR2 ANQGSEA. The CDR3 spells CSVDLTSGSMYNEQFF. For the CDR3, the DNA is TGCAGCGTTGATTTAACTAGCGGGAGTATGTACAATGAGCAGTTCTTC.

To note about this clonotype: One end of the junction is discordant with germline, which a read error may explain. The chain links TRBV5-1 to TRBJ2-5; the match to TRBD2 covers 12 bases. The CDR3 spans 16 residues. Per the germline V gene, CDR1 is SGHRS and CDR2 is YFSETQ. The CDR3, as DNA: TGCGCCAGCAGCTTGGCTAGCGGGGGGGCCACGGAGACCCACTACTTC. Its protein is CASSLASGGATETHYF.

V usage is TRBV5-1 and J usage is TRBJ2-7; the match to TRBD2 covers 9 bases. After removal of 6 bases from V and 3 bases from J, the junction contained 10 bases not matched to a gene. CDR1 and CDR2 (germline): SGHRS, YFSETQ. This CDR3 contains 15 residues. CDR3 in DNA: TGCGCCAGCACCCCTATAGCGGGGGCGATCTACGAGCAGTACTTC. Amino acid sequence: CASTPIAGAIYEQYF.

The chain joins TRBV5-1 to TRBJ2-7; a possible D gene is TRBD2 (6 bases). V was shortened by 4 bases and J by 2 bases, with 13 bases between the two germline ends. Germline assignment: CDR1 SGHRS and CDR2 YFSETQ. This CDR3 comprises 14 residues. The CDR3 DNA follows: TGCGCCAGCAGCCCGGGGGACGGAACCTACGAGCAGTACTTC. It yields the protein CASSPGDGTYEQYF.

This clonotype has a count of ten or more. The V and J genes are TRBV4-3 and TRBJ2-1; 8 bases line up with TRBD2. The germline V gene has CDR1 LGHNA and CDR2 YSLEER. Trimming removed 5 bases from V and 4 bases from J; junction bases left unmatched: 7. The CDR3 runs 15 residues. The CDR3 is CASSDYGGGYNEQFF. As DNA, the CDR3 is TGCGCCAGCAGCGATTACGGGGGGGGATACAATGAGCAGTTCTTC.